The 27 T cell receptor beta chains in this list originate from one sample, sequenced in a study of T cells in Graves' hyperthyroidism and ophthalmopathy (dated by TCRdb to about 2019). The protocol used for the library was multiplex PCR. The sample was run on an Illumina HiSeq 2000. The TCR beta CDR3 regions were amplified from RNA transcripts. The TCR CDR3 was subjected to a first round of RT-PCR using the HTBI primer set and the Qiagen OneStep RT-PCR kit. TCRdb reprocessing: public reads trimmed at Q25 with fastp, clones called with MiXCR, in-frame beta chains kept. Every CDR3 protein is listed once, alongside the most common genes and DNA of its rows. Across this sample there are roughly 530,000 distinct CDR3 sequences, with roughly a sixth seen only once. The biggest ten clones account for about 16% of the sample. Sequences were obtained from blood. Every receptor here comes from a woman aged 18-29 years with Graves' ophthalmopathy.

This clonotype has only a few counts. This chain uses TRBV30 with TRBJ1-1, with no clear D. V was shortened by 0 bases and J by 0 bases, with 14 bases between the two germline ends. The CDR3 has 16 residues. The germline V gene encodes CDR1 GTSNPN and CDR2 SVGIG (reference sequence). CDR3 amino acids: CAWSVPLSPMNTEAFF. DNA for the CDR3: TGTGCCTGGAGTGTACCGTTATCGCCTATGAACACTGAAGCTTTCTTT.

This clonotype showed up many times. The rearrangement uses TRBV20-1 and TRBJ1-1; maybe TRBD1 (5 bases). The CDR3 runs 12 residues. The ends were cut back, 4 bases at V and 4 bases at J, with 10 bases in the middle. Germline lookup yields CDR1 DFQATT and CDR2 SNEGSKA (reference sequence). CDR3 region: CSANGAVTEAFF. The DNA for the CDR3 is TGCAGTGCTAATGGGGCAGTCACTGAAGCTTTCTTT.

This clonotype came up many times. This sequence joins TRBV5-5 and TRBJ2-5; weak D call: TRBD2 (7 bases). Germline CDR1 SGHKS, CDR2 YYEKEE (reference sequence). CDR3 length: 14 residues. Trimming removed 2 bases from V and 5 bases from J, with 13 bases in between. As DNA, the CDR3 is TGTGCCAGCAGCTTTTGGGGGGGCAGGGAGACCCAGTACTTC. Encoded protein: CASSFWGGRETQYF. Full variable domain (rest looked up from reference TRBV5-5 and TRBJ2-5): DAGVTQSPTHLIKTRGQQVTLRCSPISGHKSVSWYQQVLGQGPQFIFQYYEKEERGRGNFPDRFSARQFPNYSSELNVNALLLGDSALYLCASSFWGGRETQYFGPGTRLLVL.

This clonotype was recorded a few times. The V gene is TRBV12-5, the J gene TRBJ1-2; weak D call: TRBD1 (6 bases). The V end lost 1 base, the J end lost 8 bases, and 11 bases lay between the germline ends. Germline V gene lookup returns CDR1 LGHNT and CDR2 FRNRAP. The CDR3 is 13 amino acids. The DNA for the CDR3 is TGTGCTAGTGGTTTGGACGGGGGCGCGGGCTACACCTTC. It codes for CASGLDGGAGYTF.

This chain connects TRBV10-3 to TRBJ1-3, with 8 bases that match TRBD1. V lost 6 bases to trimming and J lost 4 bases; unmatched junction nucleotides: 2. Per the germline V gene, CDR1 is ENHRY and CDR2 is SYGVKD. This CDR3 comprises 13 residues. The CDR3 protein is CAIRTGAGNTIYF. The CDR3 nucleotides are TGTGCCATCAGGACAGGGGCCGGAAACACCATATATTTT.

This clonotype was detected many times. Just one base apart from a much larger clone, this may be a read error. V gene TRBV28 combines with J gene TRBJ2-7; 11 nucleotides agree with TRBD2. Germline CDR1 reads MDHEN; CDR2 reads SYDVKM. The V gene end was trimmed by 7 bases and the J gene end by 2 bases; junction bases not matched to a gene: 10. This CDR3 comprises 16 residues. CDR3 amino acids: CASNTGTSGLAYEQYF. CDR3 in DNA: TGTGCCAGCAATACGGGGACTAGCGGACTTGCCTACGAGCAGTACTTC.

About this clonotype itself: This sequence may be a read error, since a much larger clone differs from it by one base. CDR3 sequence reads: CAGSVEPLNTGELFF. DNA for the CDR3: TGTGCCGGCAGTGTGGAACCGCTAAACACCGGGGAGCTGTTTTTT. The chain links TRBV6-1 to TRBJ2-2; D call uncertain. The CDR3 is made up of 15 amino acids. Germline V gene lookup returns CDR1 MNHNS and CDR2 SASEGT.

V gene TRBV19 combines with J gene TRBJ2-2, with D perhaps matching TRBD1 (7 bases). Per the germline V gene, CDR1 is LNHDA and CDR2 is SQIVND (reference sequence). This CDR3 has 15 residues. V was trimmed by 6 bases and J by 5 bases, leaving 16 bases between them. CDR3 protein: CASSPTQGGTGELFF. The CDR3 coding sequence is TGTGCCAGTAGCCCTACTCAGGGGGGTACCGGGGAGCTGTTTTTT. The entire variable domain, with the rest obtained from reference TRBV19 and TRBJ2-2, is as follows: DGGITQSPKYLFRKEGQNVTLSCEQNLNHDAMYWYRQDPGQGLRLIYYSQIVNDFQKGDIAEGYSVSREKKESFPLTVTSAQKNPTAFYLCASSPTQGGTGELFFGEGSRLTVL.

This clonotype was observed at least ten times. The CDR3 here is CASSLTLYNEQFF. The CDR3 DNA reads TGTGCCAGCAGTTTGACATTATACAATGAGCAGTTCTTC. This rearrangement joins TRBV28 to TRBJ2-1; D is unresolved. Trimming took off 3 bases at V and 4 bases at J, with 7 bases between the two ends. Germline CDR1 is MDHEN and CDR2 is SYDVKM. CDR3 length: 13 amino acids.

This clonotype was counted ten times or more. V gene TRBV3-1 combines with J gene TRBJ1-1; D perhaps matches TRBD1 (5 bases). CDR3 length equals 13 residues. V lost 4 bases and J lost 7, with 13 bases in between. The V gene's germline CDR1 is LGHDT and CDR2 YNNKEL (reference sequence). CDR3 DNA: TGTGCCAGCAGCCCTTCGTGGGGGGGTGAAGCTTTCTTT. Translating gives CASSPSWGGEAFF. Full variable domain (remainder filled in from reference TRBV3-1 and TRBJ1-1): DTAVSQTPKYLVTQMGNDKSIKCEQNLGHDTMYWYKQDSKKFLKIMFSYNNKELIINETVPNRFSPKSPDKAHLNLHINSLELGDSAVYFCASSPSWGGEAFFGQGTRLTVV.

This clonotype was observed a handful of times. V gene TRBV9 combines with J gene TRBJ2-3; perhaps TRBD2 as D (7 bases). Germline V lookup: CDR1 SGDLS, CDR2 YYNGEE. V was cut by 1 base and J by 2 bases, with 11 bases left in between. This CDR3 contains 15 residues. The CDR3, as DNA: TGTGCCAGCAGCGTATTAGGGGGGGTCACAGATACGCAGTATTTT. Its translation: CASSVLGGVTDTQYF. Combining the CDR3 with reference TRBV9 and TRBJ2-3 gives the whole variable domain DSGVTQTPKHLITATGQRVTLRCSPRSGDLSVYWYQQSLDQGLQFLIQYYNGEERAKGNILERFSAQQFPDLHSELNLSSLELGDSALYFCASSVLGGVTDTQYFGPGTRLTVL.

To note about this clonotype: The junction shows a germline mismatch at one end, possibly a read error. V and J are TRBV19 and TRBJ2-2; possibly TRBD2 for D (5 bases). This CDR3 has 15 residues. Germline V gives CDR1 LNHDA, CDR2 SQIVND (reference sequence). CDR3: CASSAVTANTGELFF. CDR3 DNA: TGTGCCAGTAGTGCCGTGACGGCGAACACCGGGGAGCTGTTCTTT.

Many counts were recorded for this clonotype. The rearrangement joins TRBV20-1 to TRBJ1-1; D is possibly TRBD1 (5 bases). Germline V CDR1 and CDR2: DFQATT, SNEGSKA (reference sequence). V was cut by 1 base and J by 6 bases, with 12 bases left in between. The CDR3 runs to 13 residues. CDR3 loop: CSARAGTVAEAFF. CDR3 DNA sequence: TGCAGTGCTAGAGCAGGGACGGTCGCTGAAGCTTTCTTT.

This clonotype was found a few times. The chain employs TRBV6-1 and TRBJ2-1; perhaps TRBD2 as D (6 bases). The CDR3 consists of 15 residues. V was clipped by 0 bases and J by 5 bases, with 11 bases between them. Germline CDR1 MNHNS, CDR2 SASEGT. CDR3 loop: CASSEAPSVNNEQFF. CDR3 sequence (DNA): TGTGCCAGCAGTGAAGCCCCTAGCGTTAACAATGAGCAGTTCTTC.

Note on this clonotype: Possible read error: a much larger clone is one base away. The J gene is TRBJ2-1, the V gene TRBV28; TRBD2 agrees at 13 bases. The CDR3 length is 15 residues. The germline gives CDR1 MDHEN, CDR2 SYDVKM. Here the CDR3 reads CAGSQRTSGRNEQFF. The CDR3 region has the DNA TGTGCCGGCAGTCAAAGGACTAGCGGGAGAAATGAGCAGTTCTTC.

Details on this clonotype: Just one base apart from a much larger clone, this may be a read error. CDR3 nucleotides: TGTGCCAGCAGCCCAGAGGAACAGTTGAGCACTGAAGCTTTCTTT. It codes for CASSPEEQLSTEAFF. This chain uses TRBV7-9 with TRBJ1-1; D is ambiguous. CDR1 and CDR2 (germline): SEHNR, FQNEAQ (reference sequence). This CDR3 has 15 amino acids. V shed 5 bases and J shed 4 bases, with 17 bases lying between them.

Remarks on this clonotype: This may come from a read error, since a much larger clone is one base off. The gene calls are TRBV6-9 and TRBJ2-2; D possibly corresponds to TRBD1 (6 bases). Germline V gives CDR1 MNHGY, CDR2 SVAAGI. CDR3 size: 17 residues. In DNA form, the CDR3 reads TGTGCCAGCAGTTCGACGGCCGGGACAAGGAACACCGGGGAGCCGTTTTTT. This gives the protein CASSSTAGTRNTGEPFF.

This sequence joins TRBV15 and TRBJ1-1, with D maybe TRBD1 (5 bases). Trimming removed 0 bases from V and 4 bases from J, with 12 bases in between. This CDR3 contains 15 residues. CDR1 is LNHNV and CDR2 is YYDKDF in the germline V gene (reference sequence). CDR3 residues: CATSRDRGESTEAFF. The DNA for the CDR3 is TGTGCCACCAGCAGAGATCGAGGGGAAAGCACTGAAGCTTTCTTT.

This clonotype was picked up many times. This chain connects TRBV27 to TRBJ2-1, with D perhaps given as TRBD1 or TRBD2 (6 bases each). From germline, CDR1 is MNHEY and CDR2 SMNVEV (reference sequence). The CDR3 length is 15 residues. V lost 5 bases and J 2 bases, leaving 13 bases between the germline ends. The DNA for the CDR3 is TGTGCCAGCAGTATAGGGGGGACTCCCTACAATGAGCAGTTCTTC. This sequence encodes CASSIGGTPYNEQFF.

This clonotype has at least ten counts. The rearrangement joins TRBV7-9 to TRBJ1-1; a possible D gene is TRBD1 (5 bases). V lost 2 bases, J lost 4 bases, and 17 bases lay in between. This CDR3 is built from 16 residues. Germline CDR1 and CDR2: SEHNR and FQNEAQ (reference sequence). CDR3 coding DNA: TGTGCCAGCAGCTTAAACCGAGTAACAGGTAGCACTGAAGCTTTCTTT. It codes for CASSLNRVTGSTEAFF. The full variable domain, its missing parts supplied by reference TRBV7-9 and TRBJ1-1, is DTGVSQNPRHKITKRGQNVTFRCDPISEHNRLYWYRQTLGQGPEFLTYFQNEAQLEKSRLLSDRFSAERPKGSFSTLEIQRTEQGDSAMYLCASSLNRVTGSTEAFFGQGTRLTVV.

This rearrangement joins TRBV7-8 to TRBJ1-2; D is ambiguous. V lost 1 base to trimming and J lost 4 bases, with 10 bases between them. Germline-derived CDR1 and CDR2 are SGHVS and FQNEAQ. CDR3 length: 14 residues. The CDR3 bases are TGTGCCAGCAGCTTAGATGCTACCTCCTATGGCTACACCTTC. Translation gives CASSLDATSYGYTF.

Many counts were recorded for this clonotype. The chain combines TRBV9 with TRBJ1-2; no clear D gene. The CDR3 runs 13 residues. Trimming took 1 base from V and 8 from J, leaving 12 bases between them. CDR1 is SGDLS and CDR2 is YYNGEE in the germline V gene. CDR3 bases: TGTGCCAGCAGCGTAACCCGGTTGGGGGGCTACACCTTC. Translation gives CASSVTRLGGYTF.

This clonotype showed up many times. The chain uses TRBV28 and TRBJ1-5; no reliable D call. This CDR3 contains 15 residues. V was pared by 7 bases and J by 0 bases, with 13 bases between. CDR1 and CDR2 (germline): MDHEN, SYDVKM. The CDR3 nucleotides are TGTGCCAGCAAAAGGCAGACATATAGCAATCAGCCCCAGCATTTT. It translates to CASKRQTYSNQPQHF.

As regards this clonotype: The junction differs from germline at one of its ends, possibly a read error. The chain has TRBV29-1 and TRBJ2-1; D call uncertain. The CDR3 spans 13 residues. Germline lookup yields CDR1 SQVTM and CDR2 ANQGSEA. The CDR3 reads CSVETSVYNERFF. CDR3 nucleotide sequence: TGCAGCGTTGAAACCTCCGTCTACAATGAGCGGTTCTTC.

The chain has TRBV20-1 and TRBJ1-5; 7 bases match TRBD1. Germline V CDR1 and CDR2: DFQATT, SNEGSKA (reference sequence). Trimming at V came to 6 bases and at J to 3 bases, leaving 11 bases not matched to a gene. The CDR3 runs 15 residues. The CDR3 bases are TGCAGTGCAGGGGGCTCAAATGGGGTCAATCAGCCCCAGCATTTT. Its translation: CSAGGSNGVNQPQHF.

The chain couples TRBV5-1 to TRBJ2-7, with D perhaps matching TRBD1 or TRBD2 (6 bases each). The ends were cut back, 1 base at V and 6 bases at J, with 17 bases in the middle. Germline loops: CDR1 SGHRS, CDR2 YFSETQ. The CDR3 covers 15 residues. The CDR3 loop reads CASSLLAAGGTEQYF. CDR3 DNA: TGCGCCAGCAGCTTGCTGGCAGCCGGGGGCACCGAGCAGTACTTC.

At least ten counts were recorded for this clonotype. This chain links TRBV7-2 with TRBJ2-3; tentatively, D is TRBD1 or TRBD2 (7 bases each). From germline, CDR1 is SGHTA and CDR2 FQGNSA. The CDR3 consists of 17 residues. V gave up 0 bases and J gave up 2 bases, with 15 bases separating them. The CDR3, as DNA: TGTGCCAGCAGCTTAGCGGGCAGGGGGGGGGCCACAGATACGCAGTATTTT. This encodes CASSLAGRGGATDTQYF.